Described below is a single T cell receptor beta chain sequence and its context. Its antigen is undetermined. This record comes from a study of identical twins. Study findings and constraints: Weaker excess sharing between twins was seen in beta out-of-frame sequences. Cord blood's abundant beta clonotypes had fewer insertions, unlike memory repertoires.

After template switching added a universal primer site, the resulting cDNA carried unique molecular identifiers. TCRdb re-analysed the 5' RACE reads in MiXCR, keeping a single row per CDR3 protein. Among approximately 620,000 distinct CDR3 sequences listed, 8% to 9% were seen once. This CDR3 comprises 15 residues. Germline loops: CDR1 MNHNS, CDR2 SASEGT. J gave up 7 bases and V 6 bases, and 6 bases lay outside the gene matches. This sample was also put to use in a study of yellow fever vaccine responses in identical twins. That paper notes: After vaccination, twins' T cell response reportedly seemed partly convergent, partly personalized.

V gene TRBV6-1 combines with J gene TRBJ2-1; 13 nucleotides align to TRBD2. Sequenced material: PBMCs. The sequence was collected from a woman younger than 35 in good health. This CDR3 reads CASSRGTSGANEQFF. The CDR3 DNA sequence: TGTGCCAGCAGCCGAGGGACTAGCGGGGCGAATGAGCAGTTCTTC.